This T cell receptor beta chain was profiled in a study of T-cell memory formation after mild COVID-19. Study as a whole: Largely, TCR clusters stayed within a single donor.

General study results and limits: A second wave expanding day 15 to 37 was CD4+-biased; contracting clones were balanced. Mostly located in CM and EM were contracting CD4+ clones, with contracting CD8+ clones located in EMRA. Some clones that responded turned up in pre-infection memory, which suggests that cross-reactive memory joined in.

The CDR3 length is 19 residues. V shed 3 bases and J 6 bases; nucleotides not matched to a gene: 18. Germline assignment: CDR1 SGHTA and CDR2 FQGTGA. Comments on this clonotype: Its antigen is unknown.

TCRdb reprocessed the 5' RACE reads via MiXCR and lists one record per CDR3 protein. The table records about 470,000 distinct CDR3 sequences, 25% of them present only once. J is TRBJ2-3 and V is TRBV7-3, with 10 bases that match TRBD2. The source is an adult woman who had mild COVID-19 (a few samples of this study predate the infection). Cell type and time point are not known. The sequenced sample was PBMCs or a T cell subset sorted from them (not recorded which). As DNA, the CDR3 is TGTGCCAGCAGCTTGGAGCTAGCGGGAGTTTCGATAGGGGCGGATACGCAGTATTTT. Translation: CASSLELAGVSIGADTQYF.